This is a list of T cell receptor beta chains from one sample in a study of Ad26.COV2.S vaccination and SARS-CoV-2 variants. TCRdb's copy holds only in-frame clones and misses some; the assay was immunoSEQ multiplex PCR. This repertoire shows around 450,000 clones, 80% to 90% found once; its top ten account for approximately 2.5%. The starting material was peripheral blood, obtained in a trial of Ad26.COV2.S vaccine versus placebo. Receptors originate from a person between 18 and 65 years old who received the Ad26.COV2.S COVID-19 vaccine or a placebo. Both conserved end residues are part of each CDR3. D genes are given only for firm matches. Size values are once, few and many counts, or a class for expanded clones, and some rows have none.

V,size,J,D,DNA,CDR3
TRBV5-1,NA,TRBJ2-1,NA,TGCGCCAGCAGCTTGGGATCCCCGGGCCCCTCCTACAATGAGCAGTTCTTC,CASSLGSPGPSYNEQFF
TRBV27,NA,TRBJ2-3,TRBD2,TGTGCCACCACGAGCGGGAGTAGTCCAGATACGCAGTATTTT,CATTSGSSPDTQYF
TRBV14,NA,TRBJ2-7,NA,TGTGCCAGCAGCCGCCGGGATGGGCAGGGGTCCTACGAGCAGTACTTC,CASSRRDGQGSYEQYF
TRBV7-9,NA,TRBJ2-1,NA,TGTGCCAGCAGCTTGGACGGGAGCTACAATGAGCAGTTCTTC,CASSLDGSYNEQFF
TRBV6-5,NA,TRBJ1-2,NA,TGTGCCAGCAGTTACCTACGGGGCCACTCTGGCTACACCTTC,CASSYLRGHSGYTF
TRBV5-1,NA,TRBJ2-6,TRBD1,TGCGCCAGCAGTCTTAATGGACAGGGGGCGCATATGGGTTGGCATGGGGCCAACGTCCTGACTTTC,CASSLNGQGAHMGWHGANVLTF
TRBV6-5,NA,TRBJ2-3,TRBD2,TGTGCCACCACTGGGAGGGGCACAGATACGCAGTATTTT,CATTGRGTDTQYF
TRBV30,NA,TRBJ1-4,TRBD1,TGTGCCTGGAGTGGCGGACAGGGGGCAACTAATGAAAAACTGTTTTTT,CAWSGGQGATNEKLFF
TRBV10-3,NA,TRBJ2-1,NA,TGTGCCATCAGTCCAGCGGGTACTCGCCGGTACCTTCCAAACTACAACAATGAGCAGTTCTTC,CAISPAGTRRYLPNYNNEQFF
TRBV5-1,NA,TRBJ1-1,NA,TGCGCCAGCAGCTCCGAGGGGGGAATGAACACTGAAGCTTTCTTT,CASSSEGGMNTEAFF
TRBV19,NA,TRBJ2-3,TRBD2,TGTGCCAGTAGTTCTACTAGCGGACTCACAGATACGCAGTATTTT,CASSSTSGLTDTQYF
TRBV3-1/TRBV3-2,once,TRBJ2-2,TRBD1,TGTGCCAGCAGCCAAGCCGGGACAGGGAGGTACACCGGGGAGCTGTTTTTT,CASSQAGTGRYTGELFF
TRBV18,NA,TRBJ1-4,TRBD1,TGTGCCAGCTCAGAGACAGGGGGCGATGAAAAACTGTTTTTT,CASSETGGDEKLFF
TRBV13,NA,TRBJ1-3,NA,TGTGCCAGCAGCTCGACGGGATCCTACTCTGGAAACACCATATATTTT,CASSSTGSYSGNTIYF
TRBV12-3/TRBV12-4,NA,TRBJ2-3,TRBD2,TGTGCCACCGGGACTAGCGGCACAGATACGCAGTATTTT,CATGTSGTDTQYF
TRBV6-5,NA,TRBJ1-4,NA,TGTGCCAGCAGTCGTCAGGGAGGAAATGAAAAACTGTTTTTT,CASSRQGGNEKLFF
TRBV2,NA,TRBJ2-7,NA,TGTGCCAGCAGTGAAGGGGACTACGAGCAGTACTTC,CASSEGDYEQYF
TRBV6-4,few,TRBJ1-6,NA,TGTGCCAGCAGTGACAGGGTGGGTTCACCCCTCCACTTT,CASSDRVGSPLHF
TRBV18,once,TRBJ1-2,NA,TGTGCCAGCTCACCACAGCAGACGAACTATGGCTACACCTTC,CASSPQQTNYGYTF
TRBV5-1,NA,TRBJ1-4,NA,TGCGCCAGCAGCTTGGGAGGGCCTAATGAAAAACTGTTTTTT,CASSLGGPNEKLFF
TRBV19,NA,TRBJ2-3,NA,TGTGCCAGTAGTCGACAGCGCACAGATACGCAGTATTTT,CASSRQRTDTQYF
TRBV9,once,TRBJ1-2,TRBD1,TGTGCCAGCAGCGAGGGAACAGGGGATGGATACACCTTC,CASSEGTGDGYTF
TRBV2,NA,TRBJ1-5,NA,TGTGCCAGCGGTTTGAGGAGGGGGAATCAGCCCCAGCATTTT,CASGLRRGNQPQHF
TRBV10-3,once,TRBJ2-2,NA,TGTGCCATCAGTGAGGGGCAGGGTTTTACCGGGGAGCTGTTTTTT,CAISEGQGFTGELFF
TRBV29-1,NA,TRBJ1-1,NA,TGCAGCTGTAGGGCGAACACTGAAGCTTTCTTT,CSCRANTEAFF
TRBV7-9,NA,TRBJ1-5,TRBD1,TGTGCCAGCAGCACCTACGACAGGGAGAGCAATCAGCCCCAGCATTTT,CASSTYDRESNQPQHF
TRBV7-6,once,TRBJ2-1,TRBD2,TGTGCCAGCAGCCCTCTGGCGGGGGGTTACAATGAGCAGTTCTTC,CASSPLAGGYNEQFF
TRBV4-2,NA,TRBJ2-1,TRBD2,TGTGCCAGCAGCCGAGCCGCGACTAGCGGTTCCTACAATGAGCAGTTCTTC,CASSRAATSGSYNEQFF
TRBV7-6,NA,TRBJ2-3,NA,TGTGCCAGCAGCATACTTACGTGGGACGTAAAAACAGATACGCAGTATTTT,CASSILTWDVKTDTQYF
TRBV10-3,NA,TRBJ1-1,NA,TGTGCCATCAGTGGCCAGGAGGACACTGAAGCTTTCTTT,CAISGQEDTEAFF
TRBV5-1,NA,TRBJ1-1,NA,TGCGCCAGCAGCTCGCAACCGACAGCCCGATACACTGAAGCTTTCTTT,CASSSQPTARYTEAFF
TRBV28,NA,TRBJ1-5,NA,TGTGCCAGCAGTCCCTCCTTAAGAAGGGACGAAGGTCAGCCCCAGCATTTT,CASSPSLRRDEGQPQHF
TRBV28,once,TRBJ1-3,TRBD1,TGTGCCAGCAGACCGGACAGGGAATCTGGAAACACCATATATTTT,CASRPDRESGNTIYF
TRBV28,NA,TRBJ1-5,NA,TGTGCCAGCAGTTTACTCACGTGGGGCAATCAGCCCCAGCATTTT,CASSLLTWGNQPQHF
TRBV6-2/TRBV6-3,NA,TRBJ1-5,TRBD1,TGTGCCAGCAGCTTAGGACAGGGCTGGCGCAATCAGCCCCAGCATTTT,CASSLGQGWRNQPQHF
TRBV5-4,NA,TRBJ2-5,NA,TGTGCCAGCAGCTTGGCCGCGGGTTTACAAGAGACCCAGTACTTC,CASSLAAGLQETQYF
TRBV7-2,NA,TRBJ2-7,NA,TGTGCCAGCAGCATGTACGGACAGATCTACGAGCAGTACTTC,CASSMYGQIYEQYF
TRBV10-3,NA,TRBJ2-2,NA,TGTGCCATCAGGCCCACTAGCTTCACCGGGGAGCTGTTTTTT,CAIRPTSFTGELFF
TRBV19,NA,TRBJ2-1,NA,TGTGCCAGTACAGTCGACGGCGGCATTGAGCAGTTCTTC,CASTVDGGIEQFF
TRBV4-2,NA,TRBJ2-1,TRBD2,TGTGCCAGCAGCCCGCGGGCGGGGGATGAGCAGTTCTTC,CASSPRAGDEQFF
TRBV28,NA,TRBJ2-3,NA,TGTGCCAGCAGTTTACAGGGAACTAGCACAGATACGCAGTATTTT,CASSLQGTSTDTQYF
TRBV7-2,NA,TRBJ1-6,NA,TGTGCCAGCAGCTTAGTGATAGGAAATTCACCCCTCCACTTT,CASSLVIGNSPLHF
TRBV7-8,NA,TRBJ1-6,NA,TGTGCCAGCAGCTTAAGGGATGAGGGTTCACCCCTCCACTTT,CASSLRDEGSPLHF
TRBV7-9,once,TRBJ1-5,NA,TGTGCCAGCAGCCCAGGACGGATTAGCAATCAGCCCCAGCATTTT,CASSPGRISNQPQHF
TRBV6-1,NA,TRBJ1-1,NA,TGTGCCAGCAGTGAAGCCGGACGCACTGAAGCTTTCTTT,CASSEAGRTEAFF
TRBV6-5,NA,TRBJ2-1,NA,TGTGCCAGCAGGGACGACCCCTACAATGAGCAGTTCTTC,CASRDDPYNEQFF
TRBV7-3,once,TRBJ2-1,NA,TGTGCCAGTCGCTCGGGGGCGTCGCGAGGTGAGCAGTTCTTC,CASRSGASRGEQFF
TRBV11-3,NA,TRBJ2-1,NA,TGTGCCAGCCGACCTAGAGCCGGCGAGCCGCATGAGCAGTTCTTC,CASRPRAGEPHEQFF
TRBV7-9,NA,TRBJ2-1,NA,TGTGCCAGCAGCTTCGTGGGAGACAGTACCTACAATGAGCAGTTCTTC,CASSFVGDSTYNEQFF
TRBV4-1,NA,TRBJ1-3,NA,TGCGCCAGCAGCCGGGCCGGGGTAGTTTTATCTGGAAACACCATATATTTT,CASSRAGVVLSGNTIYF
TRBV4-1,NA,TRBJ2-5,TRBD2,TGCGCCAGCAGCGGGGCGGGGACTAGTGGGGAGACCCAGTACTTC,CASSGAGTSGETQYF
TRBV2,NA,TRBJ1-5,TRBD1,TGTGCCAGCAGTGGACCAGGGGGCAGCAATCAGCCCCAGCATTTT,CASSGPGGSNQPQHF
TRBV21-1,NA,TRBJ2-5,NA,TGTGCCAGCCCCCTAGCGGTAAACCAAGAGACCCAGTACTTC,CASPLAVNQETQYF
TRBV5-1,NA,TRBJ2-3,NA,TGCGCCAGCAGCTTGAGTATAAAAAGCACAGATACGCAGTATTTT,CASSLSIKSTDTQYF
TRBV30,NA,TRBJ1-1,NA,TGTGCCTGGAGTGTGGAAACAGCCGGGGAAGCTTTCTTT,CAWSVETAGEAFF
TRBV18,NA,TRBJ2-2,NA,TGTGCCAGCTCAGGTCTCGGTCTAAACACCGGGGAGCTGTTTTTT,CASSGLGLNTGELFF